Below, 9 T cell receptor beta chains from the same sample are listed, as sequenced in a study of blood T cell repertoires in COVID-19. Using immunoSEQ multiplex PCR, the repertoire was profiled, and TCRdb retains in-frame clones only, with some absent. This sample has some 210,000 clones; 89% occur once, and the top ten carry roughly 6.5%. The sequencing sample was made of peripheral blood. The receptors were gathered from a man between 60 and 70 years old who had recovered from COVID-19.

For the CDR3, the DNA is TGTGCCAGCAGCATCGGACAGGGGACTGAAGCTTTCTTT. Amino acids: CASSIGQGTEAFF. V is TRBV4-2 and J is TRBJ1-1; the match to TRBD1 covers 9 bases. J was trimmed by 5 bases and V by 5 bases; bases with no gene match: 3. This CDR3 has 13 amino acids. Germline CDR1 reads LGHNA; CDR2 reads YNFKEQ.

V and J are TRBV13 and TRBJ1-1, with D possibly TRBD1 on 6 matching bases. The CDR3 length is 14 residues. Germline V gene lookup returns CDR1 PRHDT and CDR2 FYEKMQ (reference sequence). V lost 3 bases, J lost 0 bases, and 8 bases lay in between. The chain's CDR3 is CASSLGAMNTEAFF. Written as DNA, the CDR3 is TGTGCCAGCAGCTTGGGGGCCATGAACACTGAAGCTTTCTTT.

The V gene is TRBV2, the J gene TRBJ1-2; D is perhaps TRBD1 (5 bases). V was shortened by 6 bases and J by 5 bases, with 22 bases between the two germline ends. Germline values: CDR1 SNHLY, CDR2 FYNNEI. The CDR3 is 16 residues long. CDR3 nucleotide sequence: TGTGCCAGCAGAGTTGGGGCAGACCCGAAACTATATGGCTACACCTTC. This encodes CASRVGADPKLYGYTF.

The J gene is TRBJ2-3, the V gene TRBV30; 14 bases align to TRBD2. V was pared by 2 bases and J by 4 bases, with 5 bases of the junction left unmatched. Germline CDR1 is GTSNPN and CDR2 is SVGIG (reference sequence). The CDR3 runs 16 residues. The CDR3 spells CAWSPGTSGSADTQYF. DNA of the CDR3: TGTGCCTGGAGTCCTGGGACTAGCGGGAGCGCAGATACGCAGTATTTT.

The chain combines TRBV2 with TRBJ1-6, with D possibly TRBD1 on 5 matching bases. The germline V gene encodes CDR1 SNHLY and CDR2 FYNNEI. V was shortened by 4 bases and J by 6 bases, with 13 bases between the two germline ends. The CDR3 contains 15 residues. The DNA of the CDR3 is TGTGCCAGCAGTGGTTCAACAGGACCTAATTCACCCCTCCACTTT. Protein sequence: CASSGSTGPNSPLHF.

The genes are TRBV19 and TRBJ1-2, with 9 bases that match TRBD1. After removal of 8 bases from V and 7 bases from J, the junction contained 8 bases not matched to a gene. CDR1 is LNHDA and CDR2 is SQIVND in the germline V gene (reference sequence). The CDR3 contains 13 residues. In nucleotides, the CDR3 is TGTGCCAGTGGAGCTACGGGACAGGGTGGCTACACCTTC. This translates into CASGATGQGGYTF.

DNA of the CDR3: TGTGCCAGCAGCTTAGGGGGAGGGGTGTCCCAGCATTTT. Its protein is CASSLGGGVSQHF. The J gene is TRBJ1-5, the V gene TRBV7-2, with D tentatively TRBD1 (5 bases). Germline CDR1 SGHTA, CDR2 FQGNSA. The CDR3 extends over 13 amino acids. The V gene lost 1 base and the J gene lost 11 bases, with 12 bases spanning the gap.

V usage is TRBV2 and J usage is TRBJ1-2; no firm D call. With 2 bases removed from V and 4 bases from J, the gap between germline ends came to 14 bases. This CDR3 spans 15 amino acids. Germline CDR1 and CDR2: SNHLY and FYNNEI. CDR3 protein: CASSEILGGLYGYTF. The CDR3, as DNA: TGTGCCAGCAGTGAAATTCTCGGCGGCCTCTATGGCTACACCTTC.

This chain links TRBV27 with TRBJ2-1; 10 bases are a match to TRBD2. The CDR3 length is 14 residues. The germline V gene has CDR1 MNHEY and CDR2 SMNVEV (reference sequence). V trimming: 6 bases; J trimming: 7 bases; junction bases outside the gene matches: 6. CDR3 protein: CASRPSGGGNEQFF. Here the CDR3 DNA reads TGTGCCAGCAGACCTAGCGGGGGCGGGAATGAGCAGTTCTTC.